A selection of T cell receptor beta chains follows, all from one sample in a study of T cell changes during pregnancy in multiple sclerosis. Profiling relied on immunoSEQ multiplex PCR, and the TCRdb table lists in-frame clones only, not all of them. Among tens of thousands of clones, 75% to 95% were seen once, and the ten largest hold under 3%. The source material was peripheral blood, sampled in the first trimester of pregnancy. The receptor source for this set is a female donor with multiple sclerosis, enrolled in a pregnancy study. CDR3s include the opening cysteine and the closing phenylalanine or tryptophan. A D gene is named only where the DNA matches it firmly. Some rows have no size entry. The others give once, few or many, or a class for an expanded clone.

TRBV7-9,TRBJ1-2,-,-,CASSSHFFGYTF,TGTGCCAGCAGCTCACATTTTTTTGGCTACACCTTC
TRBV11-2,TRBJ2-1,-,-,CASSLELGIEQFF,TGTGCCAGCAGCTTAGAACTAGGCATTGAGCAGTTCTTC
TRBV15,TRBJ1-5,-,-,CATSKIRPGSNQPQHF,TGTGCCACCAGCAAGATTCGACCGGGTAGCAATCAGCCCCAGCATTTT
TRBV9,TRBJ1-1,-,-,CASSVENSLPNTEAFF,TGTGCCAGCAGCGTAGAGAACAGCCTCCCGAACACTGAAGCTTTCTTT
TRBV5-1,TRBJ1-2,-,TRBD1,CASSHDRVANYGYTF,TGCGCCAGCAGCCACGACAGGGTAGCTAACTATGGCTACACCTTC
TRBV6-1,TRBJ2-6,-,-,CASSESTPGANVLTF,TGTGCCAGCAGTGAATCTACTCCTGGGGCCAACGTCCTGACTTTC
TRBV6-5,TRBJ2-7,-,-,CASSYREAYEQYF,TGTGCCAGCAGTTACAGAGAGGCCTACGAGCAGTACTTC
TRBV28,TRBJ2-1,-,TRBD1,CASSLGTGDLAGNEQFF,TGTGCCAGCAGTTTAGGGACAGGGGACCTGGCGGGGAATGAGCAGTTCTTC
TRBV5-1,TRBJ2-1,-,TRBD2,CASSRDGTSLYNEQFF,TGCGCCAGCAGCCGCGATGGGACTAGCCTCTACAATGAGCAGTTCTTC
TRBV19,TRBJ1-2,once,TRBD1,CASSIAGGNYGYTF,TGTGCCAGTAGTATAGCAGGGGGCAACTATGGCTACACCTTC
TRBV29-1,TRBJ2-5,-,TRBD1,CSASMDRGVQETQYF,TGCAGCGCCTCAATGGACAGGGGAGTTCAAGAGACCCAGTACTTC
TRBV27,TRBJ2-1,-,TRBD2,CASSSSGGHNEQFF,TGTGCCAGCAGTTCTAGCGGGGGCCACAATGAGCAGTTCTTC
TRBV5-6,TRBJ2-1,once,TRBD1,CASRFGQEEFF,TGTGCCAGCAGATTTGGACAGGAGGAGTTCTTC
TRBV2,TRBJ1-1,few,-,CASTGGTEAFF,TGTGCCAGCACGGGTGGCACTGAAGCTTTCTTT
TRBV7-9,TRBJ2-5,-,TRBD1,CASSPGQGATETQYF,TGTGCCAGCAGCCCAGGACAGGGGGCGACAGAGACCCAGTACTTC
TRBV6-1,TRBJ2-1,-,TRBD2,CASWALAEAYNEQFF,TGTGCCAGCTGGGCCCTAGCGGAGGCCTACAATGAGCAGTTCTTC
TRBV6-6,TRBJ2-5,-,-,CASSAIDRSQETQYF,TGTGCCAGCAGCGCTATCGACAGAAGCCAAGAGACCCAGTACTTC
TRBV7-2,TRBJ2-5,once,-,CASSLGSRGQETQYF,TGTGCCAGCAGCCTCGGGTCGCGGGGACAAGAGACCCAGTACTTC
TRBV6-4,TRBJ2-2,-,-,CASSPQGMSTGELFF,TGTGCCAGCAGCCCGCAGGGAATGAGTACCGGGGAGCTGTTTTTT
TRBV28,TRBJ1-1,-,-,CASSPSRGVEAFF,TGTGCCAGCAGTCCCTCCCGGGGGGTTGAAGCTTTCTTT
TRBV5-1,TRBJ2-3,-,-,CASKIGSATDTQYF,TGCGCCAGCAAAATCGGGAGCGCCACAGATACGCAGTATTTT
TRBV30,TRBJ1-1,-,-,CAWSPDRNTEAFF,TGTGCCTGGAGTCCGGACAGGAACACTGAAGCTTTCTTT